Sequencing of this T cell receptor (beta chain) was carried out in a study of blood T cell repertoires in COVID-19. Study details: The United States, Italy and Spain provided the acute and convalescent COVID-19 samples. Sample material is recorded as cDNA or gDNA derived from T cells, B-cell-depleted T cells, or PBMCs.

Seattle's enrolled individuals joined amid active infection and were then monitored longitudinally. Sequencing was performed with immunoSEQ multiplex PCR; in TCRdb, only in-frame clones are kept and a portion is missing. The data hold roughly 570,000 clones, with 85% to 90% observed a single time. V lost 1 base to trimming and J lost 1 base, with 23 bases between them. The CDR3 runs 20 residues. From germline, CDR1 is SGHNT and CDR2 YENEEA. This sequence was found in a woman between 50 and 59 years old with COVID-19, enrolled during active disease. The gene calls are TRBV11-3 and TRBJ2-1; tentatively, D is TRBD1 (5 bases). What was sequenced was peripheral blood. CDR3 nucleotides: TGTGCCAGCAGCTTAGGACAGTCCCTCGGCTTCCCCGAGTCCTACAATGAGCAGTTCTTC. As protein: CASSLGQSLGFPESYNEQFF. The full variable domain, completed using reference TRBV11-3 and TRBJ2-1, is EAGVVQSPRYKIIEKKQPVAFWCNPISGHNTLYWYLQNLGQGPELLIRYENEEAVDDSQLPKDRFSAERLKGVDSTLKIQPAELGDSAVYLCASSLGQSLGFPESYNEQFFGPGTRLTVL.